This T cell receptor (beta chain) was documented in a study of blood T cell repertoires in COVID-19. Study as a whole: The origin of the acute and convalescent COVID-19 samples was the United States, Italy and Spain. Sources were T cells, B-cell-depleted T cells, or PBMCs; the material itself was cDNA or gDNA.

V shed 0 bases and J shed 7 bases, with 6 bases lying between them. Germline values: CDR1 LNHNV, CDR2 YYDKDF (reference sequence). The CDR3 extends over 12 amino acids. In the source study's methods: Reference gene primers were amplified, and this amplification served to estimate nucleated cell counts. The data were produced by immunoSEQ multiplex PCR, yet TCRdb's version contains in-frame clones alone and is incomplete. V, J and clone size are taken as reported in that table, and D and trimming were inferred from the DNA itself. The data contain 270,000 or so clones, just over 85% of them singletons.

This TCR derives from a woman in her twenties or thirties with active or convalescent COVID-19. The J gene is TRBJ1-2, the V gene TRBV15; D uncertain. The sample comprised peripheral blood. The CDR3 coding sequence is TGTGCCACCAGCAGAGATTCTAGTGGCTACACCTTC. Encoded protein: CATSRDSSGYTF.